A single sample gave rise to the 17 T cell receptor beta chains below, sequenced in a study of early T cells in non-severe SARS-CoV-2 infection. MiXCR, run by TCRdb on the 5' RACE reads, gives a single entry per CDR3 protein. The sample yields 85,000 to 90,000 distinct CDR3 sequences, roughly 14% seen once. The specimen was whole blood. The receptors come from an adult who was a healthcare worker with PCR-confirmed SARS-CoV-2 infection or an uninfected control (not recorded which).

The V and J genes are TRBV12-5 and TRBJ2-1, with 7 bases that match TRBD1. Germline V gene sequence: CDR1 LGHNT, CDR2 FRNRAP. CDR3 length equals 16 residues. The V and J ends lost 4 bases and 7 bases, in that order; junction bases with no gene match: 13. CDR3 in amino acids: CASGSQGNRGSNEQFF. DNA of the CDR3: TGTGCTAGTGGTTCCCAGGGAAACAGGGGTTCAAATGAGCAGTTCTTC. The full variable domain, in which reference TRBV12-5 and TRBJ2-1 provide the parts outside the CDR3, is DARVTQTPRHKVTEMGQEVTMRCQPILGHNTVFWYRQTMMQGLELLAYFRNRAPLDDSGMPKDRFSAEMPDATLATLKIQPSEPRDSAVYFCASGSQGNRGSNEQFFGPGTRLTVL.

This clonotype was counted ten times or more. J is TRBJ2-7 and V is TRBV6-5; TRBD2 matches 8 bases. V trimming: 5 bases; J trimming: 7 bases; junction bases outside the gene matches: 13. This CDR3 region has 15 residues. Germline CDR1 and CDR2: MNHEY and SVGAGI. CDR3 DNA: TGTGCCAGCAGTCGCACCGGGACTAGGGTGCGGGAGCAGTACTTC. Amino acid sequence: CASSRTGTRVREQYF.

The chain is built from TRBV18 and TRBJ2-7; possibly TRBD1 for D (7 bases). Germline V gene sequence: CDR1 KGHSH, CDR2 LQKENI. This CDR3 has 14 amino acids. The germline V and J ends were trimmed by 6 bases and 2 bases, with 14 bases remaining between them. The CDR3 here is CASSSGGLPYEQYF. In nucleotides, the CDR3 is TGTGCCAGCTCTTCAGGGGGGTTGCCCTACGAGCAGTACTTC.

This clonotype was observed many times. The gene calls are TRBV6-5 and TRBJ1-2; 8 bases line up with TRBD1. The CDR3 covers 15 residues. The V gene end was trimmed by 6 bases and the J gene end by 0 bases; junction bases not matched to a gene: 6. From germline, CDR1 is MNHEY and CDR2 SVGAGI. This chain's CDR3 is CASSEDRATNYGYTF. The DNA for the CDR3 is TGTGCCAGCAGCGAGGACAGGGCAACTAACTATGGCTACACCTTC.

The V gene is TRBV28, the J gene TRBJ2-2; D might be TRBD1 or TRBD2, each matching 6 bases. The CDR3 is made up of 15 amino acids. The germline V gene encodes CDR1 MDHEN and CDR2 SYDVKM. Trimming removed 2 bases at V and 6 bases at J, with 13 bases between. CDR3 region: CASSLGAGEAGELFF. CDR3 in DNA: TGTGCCAGCAGTTTAGGTGCAGGGGAGGCCGGGGAGCTGTTTTTT.

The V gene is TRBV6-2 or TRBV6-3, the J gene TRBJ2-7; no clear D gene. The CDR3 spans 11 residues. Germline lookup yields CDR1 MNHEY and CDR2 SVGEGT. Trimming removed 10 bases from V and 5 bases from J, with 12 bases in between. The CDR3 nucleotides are TGTGCCACCTCCCGTTCCAACGAGCAGTACTTC. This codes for CATSRSNEQYF.

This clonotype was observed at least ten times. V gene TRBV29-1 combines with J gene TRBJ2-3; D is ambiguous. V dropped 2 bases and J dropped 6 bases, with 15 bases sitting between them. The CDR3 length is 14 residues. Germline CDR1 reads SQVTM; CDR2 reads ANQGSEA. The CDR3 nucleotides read TGCAGCGTTGAAACACTCGAAAAGATCGATACGCAGTATTTT. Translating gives CSVETLEKIDTQYF.

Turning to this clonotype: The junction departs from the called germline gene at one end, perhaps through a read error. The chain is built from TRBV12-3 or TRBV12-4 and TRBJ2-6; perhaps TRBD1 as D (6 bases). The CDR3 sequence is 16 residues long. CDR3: CASSPGTRAGANVLIF. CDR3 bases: TGTGCCAGCAGCCCTGGGACACGGGCTGGGGCCAACGTCCTGATTTTC.

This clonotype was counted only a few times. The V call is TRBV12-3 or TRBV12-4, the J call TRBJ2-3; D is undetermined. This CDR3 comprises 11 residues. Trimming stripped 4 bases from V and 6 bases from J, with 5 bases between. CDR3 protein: CASSSSDTQYF. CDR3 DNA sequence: TGTGCCAGCAGTTCAAGCGATACGCAGTATTTT.

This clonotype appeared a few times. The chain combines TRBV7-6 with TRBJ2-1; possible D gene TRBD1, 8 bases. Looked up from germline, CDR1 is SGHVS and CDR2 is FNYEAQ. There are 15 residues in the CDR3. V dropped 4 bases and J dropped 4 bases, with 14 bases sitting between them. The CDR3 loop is CASSYTGGGYNEQFF. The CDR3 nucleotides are TGTGCCAGCAGCTACACAGGGGGGGGTTACAATGAGCAGTTCTTC. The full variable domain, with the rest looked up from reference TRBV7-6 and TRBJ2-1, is GAGVSQSPRYKVTKRGQDVALRCDPISGHVSLYWYRQALGQGPEFLTYFNYEAQQDKSGLPNDRFSAERPEGSISTLTIQRTEQRDSAMYRCASSYTGGGYNEQFFGPGTRLTVL.

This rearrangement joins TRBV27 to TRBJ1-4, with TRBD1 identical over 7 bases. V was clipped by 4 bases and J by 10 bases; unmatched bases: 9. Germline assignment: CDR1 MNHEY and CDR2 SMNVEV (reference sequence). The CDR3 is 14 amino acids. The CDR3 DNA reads TGTGCCAGCAGTTCCTCAGGGGGAACAGGAAAACTGTTTTTT. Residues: CASSSSGGTGKLFF.

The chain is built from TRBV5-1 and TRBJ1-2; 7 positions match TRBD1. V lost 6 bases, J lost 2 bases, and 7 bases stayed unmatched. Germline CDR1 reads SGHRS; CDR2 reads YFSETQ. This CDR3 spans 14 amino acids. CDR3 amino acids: CASTTQTGNYGYTF. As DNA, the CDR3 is TGCGCCAGCACCACCCAGACAGGGAACTATGGCTACACCTTC.

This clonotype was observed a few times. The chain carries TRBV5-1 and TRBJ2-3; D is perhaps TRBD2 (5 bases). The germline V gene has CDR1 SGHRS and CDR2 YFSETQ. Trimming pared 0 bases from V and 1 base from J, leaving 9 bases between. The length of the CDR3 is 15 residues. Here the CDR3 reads CASSLEGVRTDTQYF. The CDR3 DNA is TGCGCCAGCAGCTTGGAGGGAGTACGCACAGATACGCAGTATTTT.

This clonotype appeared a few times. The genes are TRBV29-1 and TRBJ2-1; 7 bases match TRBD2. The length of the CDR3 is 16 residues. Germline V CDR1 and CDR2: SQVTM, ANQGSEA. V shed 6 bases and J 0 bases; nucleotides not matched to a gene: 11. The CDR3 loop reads CSVPEGSGYSYNEQFF. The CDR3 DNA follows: TGCAGCGTCCCCGAGGGTAGCGGGTACTCCTACAATGAGCAGTTCTTC.

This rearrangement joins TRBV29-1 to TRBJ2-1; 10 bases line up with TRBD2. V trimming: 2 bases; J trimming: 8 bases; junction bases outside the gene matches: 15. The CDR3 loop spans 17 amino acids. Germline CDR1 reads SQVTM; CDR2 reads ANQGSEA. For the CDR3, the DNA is TGCAGCGTTGAACTAGCGGGAGTTGAGGGGAGATTTGATGAGCAGTTCTTC. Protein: CSVELAGVEGRFDEQFF.

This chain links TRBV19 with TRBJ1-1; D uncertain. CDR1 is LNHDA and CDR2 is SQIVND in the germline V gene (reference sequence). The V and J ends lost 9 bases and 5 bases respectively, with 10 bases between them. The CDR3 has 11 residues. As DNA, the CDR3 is TGTGCCAGCACAAGATGGACTGAAGCTTTCTTT. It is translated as CASTRWTEAFF.

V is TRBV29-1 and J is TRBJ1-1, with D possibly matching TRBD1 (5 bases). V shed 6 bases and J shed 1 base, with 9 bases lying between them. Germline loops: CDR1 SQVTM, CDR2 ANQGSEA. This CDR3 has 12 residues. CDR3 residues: CSVRQTNTEAFF. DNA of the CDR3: TGCAGCGTCCGACAGACGAACACTGAAGCTTTCTTT. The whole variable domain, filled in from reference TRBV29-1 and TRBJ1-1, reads SAVISQKPSRDICQRGTSLTIQCQVDSQVTMMFWYRQQPGQSLTLIATANQGSEATYESGFVIDKFPISRPNLTFSTLTVSNMSPEDSSIYLCSVRQTNTEAFFGQGTRLTVV.